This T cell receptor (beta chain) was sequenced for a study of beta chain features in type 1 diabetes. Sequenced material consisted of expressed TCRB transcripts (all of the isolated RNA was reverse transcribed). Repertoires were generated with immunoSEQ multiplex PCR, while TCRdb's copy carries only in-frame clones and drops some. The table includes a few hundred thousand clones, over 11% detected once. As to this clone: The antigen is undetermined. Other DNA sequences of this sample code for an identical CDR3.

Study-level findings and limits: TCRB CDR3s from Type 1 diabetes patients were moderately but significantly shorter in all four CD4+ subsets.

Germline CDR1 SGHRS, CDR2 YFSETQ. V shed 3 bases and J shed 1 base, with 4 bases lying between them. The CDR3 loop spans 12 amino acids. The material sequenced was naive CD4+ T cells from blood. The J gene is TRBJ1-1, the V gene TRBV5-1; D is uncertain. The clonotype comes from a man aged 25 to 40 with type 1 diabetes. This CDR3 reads CASSSGNTEAFF. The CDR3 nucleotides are TGCGCCAGCAGCTCCGGGAACACTGAAGCTTTCTTT.